The 3 T cell receptor beta chains listed next were all sequenced from one sample in a study of TIL therapy for anti-PD-1-resistant metastatic lung cancer. Time point in this sample: pre-treatment sample, taken before nivolumab and TIL therapy. This was the immunoSEQ v3 assay. Profiled with immunoSEQ multiplex PCR; TCRdb holds only in-frame clones, not every one. The sample lists roughly 20,000 clones; over 70% were seen once. Specimen: blood, collected at baseline. The receptors come from a person aged 25-85 years with non-small cell lung cancer.

This clone appeared a few times. This sequence joins TRBV7-2 and TRBJ2-2, with a possible D match to TRBD1 (6 bases). CDR1 and CDR2 from the germline V gene are SGHTA and FQGNSA. Trimming stripped 1 base from V and 4 bases from J, with 7 bases between. The CDR3 loop spans 14 amino acids. Here the CDR3 DNA reads TGTGCCAGCAGCTTAGTACAGGGCACCGGGGAGCTGTTTTTT. It codes for CASSLVQGTGELFF. The whole variable domain, remainder taken from reference TRBV7-2 and TRBJ2-2, is GAGVSQSPSNKVTEKGKDVELRCDPISGHTALYWYRQSLGQGLEFLIYFQGNSAPDKSGLPSDRFSAERTGGSVSTLTIQRTQQEDSAVYLCASSLVQGTGELFFGEGSRLTVL.

The rearrangement uses TRBV18 and TRBJ2-2; D possibly matches TRBD1 or TRBD2 (5 bases each). CDR1 is KGHSH and CDR2 is LQKENI in the germline V gene. The CDR3 has 16 amino acids. V was pared by 3 bases and J by 6 bases, with 17 bases between. The CDR3 region is CASSPAGNKGPGELFF. The CDR3 nucleotides are TGTGCCAGCTCACCTGCCGGGAACAAGGGGCCCGGGGAGCTGTTTTTT.

In its sample, this clone was seen a few times. The chain is built from TRBV6-5 and TRBJ2-7; TRBD2 agrees at 13 bases. CDR3 length equals 15 residues. CDR1 and CDR2 from the germline V gene are MNHEY and SVGAGI. The ends lost 7 bases at V and 3 bases at J; junction bases unmatched: 6. Here the CDR3 DNA reads TGTGCCAGCACCGTGGGACTAGCGGGGATCTACGAGCAGTACTTC. Translation gives CASTVGLAGIYEQYF.